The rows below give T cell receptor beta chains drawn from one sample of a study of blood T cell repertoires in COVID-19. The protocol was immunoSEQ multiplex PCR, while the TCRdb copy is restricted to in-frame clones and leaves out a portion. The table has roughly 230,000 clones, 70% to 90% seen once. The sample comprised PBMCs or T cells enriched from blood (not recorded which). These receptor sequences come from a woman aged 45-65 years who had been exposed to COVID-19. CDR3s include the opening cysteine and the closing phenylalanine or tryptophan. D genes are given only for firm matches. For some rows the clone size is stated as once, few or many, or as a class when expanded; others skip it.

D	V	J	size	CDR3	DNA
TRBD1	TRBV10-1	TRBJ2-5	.	CASSPTGVGETQYF	TGCGCCAGCAGTCCGACAGGGGTTGGTGAGACCCAGTACTTC
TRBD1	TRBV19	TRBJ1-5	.	CASSIAQGVIIGQPQHF	TGTGCCAGTAGTATAGCGCAGGGGGTGATTATAGGTCAGCCCCAGCATTTT
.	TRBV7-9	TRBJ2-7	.	CASSPTGTISYEQYF	TGTGCCAGCAGCCCGACAGGTACTATATCCTACGAGCAGTACTTC
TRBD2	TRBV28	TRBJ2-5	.	CASGRGRETQYF	TGTGCCAGCGGGAGGGGACGGGAGACCCAGTACTTC
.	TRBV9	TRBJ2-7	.	CASSSSDRPTEQYF	TGTGCCAGCAGCTCCTCCGACAGGCCAACCGAGCAGTACTTC
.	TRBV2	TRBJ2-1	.	CASTGLVGYNEQFF	TGTGCCAGCACGGGGTTAGTTGGCTACAATGAGCAGTTCTTC
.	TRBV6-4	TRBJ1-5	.	CASSEGEGQPQHF	TGTGCCAGCAGTGAAGGGGAAGGACAGCCCCAGCATTTT
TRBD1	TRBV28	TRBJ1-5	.	CASSLPRQGFQQPQHF	TGTGCCAGCAGTTTACCGCGACAGGGGTTTCAGCAGCCCCAGCATTTT
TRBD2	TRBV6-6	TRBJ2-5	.	CASSPGSGAQETQYF	TGTGCCAGCAGCCCCGGGAGCGGGGCCCAAGAGACCCAGTACTTC
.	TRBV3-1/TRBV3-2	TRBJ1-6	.	CASSDAGGSRGSPLHF	TGTGCCAGCAGCGACGCGGGGGGATCCAGAGGTTCACCCCTCCACTTT
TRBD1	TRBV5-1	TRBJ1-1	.	CASSPRGPHTEAFF	TGCGCCAGCAGCCCTAGGGGGCCCCACACTGAAGCTTTCTTT
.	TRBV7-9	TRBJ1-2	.	CASSLVGLYTF	TGTGCCAGCAGCTTAGTGGGGCTCTACACCTTC
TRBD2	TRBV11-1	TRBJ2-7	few	CASSSATSAGSYEQYF	TGTGCCAGCAGCTCCGCTACTAGCGCAGGCTCCTACGAGCAGTACTTC
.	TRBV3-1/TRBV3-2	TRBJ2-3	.	CASSQDPRGTDTQYF	TGTGCCAGCAGCCAAGATCCCCGGGGCACAGATACGCAGTATTTT
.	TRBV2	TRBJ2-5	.	CASTSHLQETQYF	TGTGCCAGCACGAGCCACTTACAAGAGACCCAGTACTTC
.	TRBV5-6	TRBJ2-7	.	CASSHGRGNYEQYF	TGTGCCAGCAGCCATGGAAGGGGTAACTACGAGCAGTACTTC
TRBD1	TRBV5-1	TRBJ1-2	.	CASSRYRGDDGYTF	TGCGCCAGCAGTCGATACAGGGGCGACGACGGCTACACCTTC
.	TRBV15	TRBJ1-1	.	CATSIDSLNTEAFF	TGTGCCACCAGCATCGACAGCTTGAACACTGAAGCTTTCTTT
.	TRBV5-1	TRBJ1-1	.	CASRRERGNTEAFF	TGCGCCAGCCGCCGGGAGCGAGGGAACACTGAAGCTTTCTTT
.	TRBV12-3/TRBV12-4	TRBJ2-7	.	CASSDLHYEQYF	TGTGCCAGCAGTGACTTACATTACGAGCAGTACTTC
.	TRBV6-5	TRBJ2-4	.	CASSLLGGRENIQYF	TGTGCCAGCAGTTTACTAGGGGGAAGGGAAAACATTCAGTACTTC
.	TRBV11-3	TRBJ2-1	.	CASKSSLSNEQFF	TGTGCCAGCAAATCTTCCCTGTCGAATGAGCAGTTCTTC
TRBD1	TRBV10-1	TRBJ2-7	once	CASSGGTGALGYEQYF	TGCGCCAGCAGTGGAGGGACAGGGGCTCTTGGCTACGAGCAGTACTTC
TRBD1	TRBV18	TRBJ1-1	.	CASSPSPDRETEAFF	TGTGCCAGCTCGCCTTCCCCCGACAGGGAGACTGAAGCTTTCTTT
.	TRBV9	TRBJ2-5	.	CASSLVGGPFETQYF	TGTGCCAGCAGCCTAGTGGGGGGGCCATTCGAGACCCAGTACTTC
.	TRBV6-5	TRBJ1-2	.	CASSSQGIVSGYTF	TGTGCCAGCAGTTCCCAGGGGATTGTGAGTGGCTACACCTTC
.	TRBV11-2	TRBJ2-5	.	CASSLAPEQGEETQYF	TGTGCCAGCAGCTTAGCCCCGGAACAGGGCGAAGAGACCCAGTACTTC
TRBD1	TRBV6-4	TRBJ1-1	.	CASRETGATEAFF	TGTGCCAGTCGGGAGACAGGGGCCACTGAAGCTTTCTTT
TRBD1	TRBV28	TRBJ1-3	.	CASRGQGFSGNTIYF	TGTGCCAGCAGAGGACAGGGGTTTTCTGGAAACACCATATATTTT
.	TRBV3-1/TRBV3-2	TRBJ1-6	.	CASSQGAGERSLHF	TGTGCCAGCAGCCAAGGGGCCGGGGAAAGGAGTCTCCACTTT
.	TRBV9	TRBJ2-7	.	CASSDRTGEQYF	TGTGCCAGCAGCGATAGAACGGGCGAGCAGTACTTC
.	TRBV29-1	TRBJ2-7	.	CSAGMTVYEQYF	TGCAGCGCCGGAATGACAGTGTACGAGCAGTACTTC